This entry is about one T cell receptor (beta chain). What it binds is not known. On average, the one heparinised blood draw given by each donor was roughly 100 mL. The CDR3 has 13 amino acids. Trimming removed 9 bases from V and 5 bases from J, with 16 bases in between. Germline lookup yields CDR1 LNHDA and CDR2 SQIVND (reference sequence). This record comes from a study of beta chain features in type 1 diabetes. Across the whole study: Some 110 million sorted cells were examined across all samples.

Expressed TCRB transcripts got sequenced, as all isolated RNA was reverse transcribed. The repertoire was sequenced with immunoSEQ multiplex PCR; TCRdb's copy has only in-frame clones and lacks some. The sample has just over 150,000 clones, over 8.5% seen once. Points from the study as a whole: Researchers report that Type 1 diabetes patients had moderately but significantly shorter TCRB CDR3s across all four CD4+ subsets. The study found fewer insertions and more deletions at VDJ junctions in type 1 diabetes patients.

Input material: central memory CD4+ T cells from blood. The rearrangement uses TRBV19 and TRBJ2-5; D may be TRBD1 or TRBD2 (5 bases each). This clonotype was obtained from a man aged 18 to 30 in good health. In DNA form, the CDR3 reads TGTGCCAGCTCGAGAGGGACGGGTGAGACCCAGTACTTC. This encodes CASSRGTGETQYF.